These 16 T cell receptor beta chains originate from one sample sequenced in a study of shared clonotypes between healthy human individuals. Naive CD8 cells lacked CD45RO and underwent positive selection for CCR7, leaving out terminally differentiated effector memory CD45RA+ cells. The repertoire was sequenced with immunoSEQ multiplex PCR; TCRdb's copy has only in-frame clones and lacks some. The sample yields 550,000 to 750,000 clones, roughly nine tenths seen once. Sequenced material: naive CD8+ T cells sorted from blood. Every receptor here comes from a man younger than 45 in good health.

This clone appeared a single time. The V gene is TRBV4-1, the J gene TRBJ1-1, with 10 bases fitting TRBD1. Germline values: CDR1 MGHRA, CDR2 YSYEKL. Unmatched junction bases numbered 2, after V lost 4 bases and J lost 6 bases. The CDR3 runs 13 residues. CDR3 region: CASSRQGASEAFF. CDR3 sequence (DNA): TGCGCCAGCAGCCGACAGGGGGCCTCTGAAGCTTTCTTT.

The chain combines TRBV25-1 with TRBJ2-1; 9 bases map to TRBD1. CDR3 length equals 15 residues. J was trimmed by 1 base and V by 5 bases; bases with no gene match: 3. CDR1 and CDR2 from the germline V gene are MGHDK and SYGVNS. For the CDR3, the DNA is TGTGCCAGCAGTACAGGGGGCTGGTCCTACAATGAGCAGTTCTTC. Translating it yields CASSTGGWSYNEQFF.

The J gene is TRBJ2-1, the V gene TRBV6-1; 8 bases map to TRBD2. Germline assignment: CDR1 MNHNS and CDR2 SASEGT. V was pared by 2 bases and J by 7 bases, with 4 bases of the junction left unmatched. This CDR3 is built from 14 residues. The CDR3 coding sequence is TGTGCCAGCAGTGAATACGCGGGAGGTAATGAGCAGTTCTTC. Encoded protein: CASSEYAGGNEQFF.

The CDR3, as DNA: TGTGCCAGCAGCCAACTAGACAGGGAAGAAGGAGCCTCCTACGAGCAGTACTTC. Translation: CASSQLDREEGASYEQYF. The chain is built from TRBV4-2 and TRBJ2-7; 7 nucleotides align to TRBD1. The CDR3 consists of 18 residues. CDR1 is LGHNA, CDR2 YNFKEQ, per germline. The V segment lost 2 bases and the J segment 0 bases; nucleotides outside the gene matches: 13.

In DNA, the CDR3 is TGCAGCGTTGAAGCACAGGGGGCGTGGGTCCCGAGAAACATTCAGTACTTC. It specifies CSVEAQGAWVPRNIQYF. J is TRBJ2-4 and V is TRBV29-1; 9 positions agree with TRBD1. V lost 1 base and J lost 6; bases outside the gene matches: 13. Germline V gives CDR1 SQVTM, CDR2 ANQGSEA. This CDR3 is built from 17 residues.

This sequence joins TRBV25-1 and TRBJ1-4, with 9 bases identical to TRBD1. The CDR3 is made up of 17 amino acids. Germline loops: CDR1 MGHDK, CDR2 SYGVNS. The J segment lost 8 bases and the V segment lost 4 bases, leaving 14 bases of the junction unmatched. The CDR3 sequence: CASSALKTRDRVEKLFF. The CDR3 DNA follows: TGTGCCAGCAGTGCCCTCAAAACCCGGGACAGGGTAGAAAAACTGTTTTTT.

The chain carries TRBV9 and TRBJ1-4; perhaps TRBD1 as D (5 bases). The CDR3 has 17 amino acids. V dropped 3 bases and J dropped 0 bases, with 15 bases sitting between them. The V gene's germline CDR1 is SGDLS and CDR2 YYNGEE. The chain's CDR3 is CASSDDGTASTNEKLFF. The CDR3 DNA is TGTGCCAGCAGCGATGATGGGACGGCCTCAACTAATGAAAAACTGTTTTTT.

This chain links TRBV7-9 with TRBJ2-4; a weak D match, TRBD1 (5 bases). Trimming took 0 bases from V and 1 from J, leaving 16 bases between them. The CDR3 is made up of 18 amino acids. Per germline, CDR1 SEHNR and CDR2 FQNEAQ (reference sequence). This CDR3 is CASSLAHGAIGAKNIQYF. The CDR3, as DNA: TGTGCCAGCAGCTTAGCGCATGGGGCGATTGGGGCCAAAAACATTCAGTACTTC.

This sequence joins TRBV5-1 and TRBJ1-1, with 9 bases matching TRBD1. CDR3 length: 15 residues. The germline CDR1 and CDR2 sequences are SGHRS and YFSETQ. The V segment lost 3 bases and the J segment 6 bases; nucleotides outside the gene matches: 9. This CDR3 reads CASSYGTGIIPEAFF. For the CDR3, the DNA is TGCGCCAGCAGCTACGGGACAGGGATTATTCCTGAAGCTTTCTTT.

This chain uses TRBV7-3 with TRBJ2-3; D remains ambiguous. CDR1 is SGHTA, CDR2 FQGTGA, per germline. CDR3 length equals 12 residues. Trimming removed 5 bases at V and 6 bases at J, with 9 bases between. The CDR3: CASSHPRDTQYF. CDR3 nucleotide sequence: TGTGCCAGCAGCCACCCCCGGGATACGCAGTATTTT. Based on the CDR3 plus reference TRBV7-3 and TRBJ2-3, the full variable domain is GAGVSQTPSNKVTEKGKYVELRCDPISGHTALYWYRQSLGQGPEFLIYFQGTGAADDSGLPNDRFFAVRPEGSVSTLKIQRTERGDSAVYLCASSHPRDTQYFGPGTRLTVL.

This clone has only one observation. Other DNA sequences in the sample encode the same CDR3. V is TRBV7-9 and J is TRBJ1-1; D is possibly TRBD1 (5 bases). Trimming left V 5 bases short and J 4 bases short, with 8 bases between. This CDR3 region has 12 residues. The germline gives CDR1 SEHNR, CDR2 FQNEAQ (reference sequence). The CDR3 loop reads CASSPGGTEAFF. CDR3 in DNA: TGTGCCAGCAGCCCGGGGGGCACTGAAGCTTTCTTT.

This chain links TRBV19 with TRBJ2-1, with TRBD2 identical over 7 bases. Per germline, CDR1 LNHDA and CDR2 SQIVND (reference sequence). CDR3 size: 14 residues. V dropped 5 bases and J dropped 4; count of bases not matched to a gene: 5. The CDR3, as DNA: TGTGCCAGTAGTCCCGGACTAGGATACAATGAGCAGTTCTTC. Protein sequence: CASSPGLGYNEQFF.

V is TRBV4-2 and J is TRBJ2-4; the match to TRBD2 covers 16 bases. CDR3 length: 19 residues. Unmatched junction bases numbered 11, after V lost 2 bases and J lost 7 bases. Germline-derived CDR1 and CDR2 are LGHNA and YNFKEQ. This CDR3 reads CASSQKEGLAGGPGNIQYF. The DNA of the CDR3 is TGTGCCAGCAGCCAAAAAGAGGGACTAGCGGGAGGGCCTGGGAACATTCAGTACTTC.

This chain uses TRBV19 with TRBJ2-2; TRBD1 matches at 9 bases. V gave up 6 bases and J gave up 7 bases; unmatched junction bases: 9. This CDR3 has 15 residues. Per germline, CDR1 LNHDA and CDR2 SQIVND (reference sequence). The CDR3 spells CASRLTGGIDGELFF. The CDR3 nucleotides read TGTGCCAGTAGATTAACAGGGGGCATTGACGGGGAGCTGTTTTTT.

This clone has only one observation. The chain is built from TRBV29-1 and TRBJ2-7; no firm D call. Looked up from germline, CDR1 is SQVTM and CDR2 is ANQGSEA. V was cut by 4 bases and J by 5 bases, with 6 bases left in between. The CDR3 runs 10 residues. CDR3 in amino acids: CSVGSHEQYF. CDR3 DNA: TGCAGCGTTGGGTCCCACGAGCAGTACTTC.

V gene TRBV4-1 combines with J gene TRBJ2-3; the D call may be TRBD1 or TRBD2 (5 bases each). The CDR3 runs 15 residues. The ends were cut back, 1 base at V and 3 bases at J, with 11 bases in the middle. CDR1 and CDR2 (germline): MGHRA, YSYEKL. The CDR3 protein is CASSQGPGATDTQYF. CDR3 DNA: TGCGCCAGCAGCCAAGGCCCCGGGGCAACAGATACGCAGTATTTT.